The 15 T cell receptor beta chains listed next were all sequenced from one sample in a study of response to subunit inactivated influenza vaccine (dated by TCRdb to about 2018). Libraries came from RT-PCR. Reads for this sample came from an Illumina HiSeq 2500. TCRdb itself trimmed the public reads at Q25 with fastp, ran MiXCR and retained productive beta chains. Each entry is one CDR3 protein sequence, shown with its most common DNA and genes. The sample table holds 650,000 to 800,000 distinct CDR3 sequences, of which under 20% were seen once. In total, the top ten clones hold approximately 11% of the sample. The sample in question was PBMCs from blood, obtained about 5 days after vaccination. These receptors all come from a man over 45 who received an inactivated influenza vaccine. Donor details come from another sample of the same person, matched by shared clones.

This clonotype was counted a few times. V and J are TRBV11-1 and TRBJ2-3; TRBD2 aligns across 9 bases. The V segment lost 4 bases and the J segment 3 bases; nucleotides outside the gene matches: 14. This CDR3 region has 18 residues. In germline, CDR1 is SGHAT, CDR2 FQDESV (reference sequence). DNA of the CDR3: TGTGCCAGCAGCTCACCTCAGATTGCGGGAGGGCTAACAGATACGCAGTATTTT. The encoded protein is CASSSPQIAGGLTDTQYF. The full variable domain, completed using reference TRBV11-1 and TRBJ2-3, is EAEVAQSPRYKITEKSQAVAFWCDPISGHATLYWYRQILGQGPELLVQFQDESVVDDSQLPKDRFSAERLKGVDSTLKIQPAELGDSAMYLCASSSPQIAGGLTDTQYFGPGTRLTVL.

The V gene is TRBV7-2, the J gene TRBJ1-5, with TRBD1 as a possible D gene (5 bases). CDR3 length equals 15 residues. V was trimmed by 1 base and J by 7 bases, leaving 14 bases between them. Germline CDR1 is SGHTA and CDR2 is FQGNSA. The CDR3 protein is CASSLELAKGQPQHF. The CDR3 DNA is TGTGCCAGCAGCTTAGAATTGGCTAAGGGGCAGCCCCAGCATTTT.

This clonotype was seen more than once but under ten times. The chain carries TRBV12-3 or TRBV12-4 and TRBJ1-3; maybe TRBD1 (6 bases). Trimming removed 1 base from V and 4 bases from J, with 11 bases in between. The CDR3 runs to 15 residues. DNA of the CDR3: TGTGCCAGCAGTTTAGGGGGGGCGCACGGAAACACCATATATTTT. Protein: CASSLGGAHGNTIYF.

This chain uses TRBV9 with TRBJ2-3; either TRBD1 or TRBD2 may supply D (5 bases each). Germline-derived CDR1 and CDR2 are SGDLS and YYNGEE. The CDR3 extends over 15 amino acids. Trimming left V 0 bases short and J 4 bases short, with 12 bases between. CDR3 amino acids: CASSVVRGRADTQYF. The CDR3 DNA sequence: TGTGCCAGCAGCGTAGTTAGGGGACGGGCAGATACGCAGTATTTT.

V usage is TRBV19 and J usage is TRBJ2-2, with 10 bases lining up with TRBD1. The germline V gene has CDR1 LNHDA and CDR2 SQIVND (reference sequence). This CDR3 is built from 15 residues. V dropped 5 bases and J dropped 4; count of bases not matched to a gene: 4. CDR3 region: CASSSTGGGTGELFF. In nucleotides, the CDR3 is TGTGCCAGTAGTTCGACAGGGGGCGGCACCGGGGAGCTGTTTTTT. Variable domain in full (rest from reference TRBV19 and TRBJ2-2): DGGITQSPKYLFRKEGQNVTLSCEQNLNHDAMYWYRQDPGQGLRLIYYSQIVNDFQKGDIAEGYSVSREKKESFPLTVTSAQKNPTAFYLCASSSTGGGTGELFFGEGSRLTVL.

The chain joins TRBV5-1 to TRBJ2-1; D is unresolved. CDR3 length: 13 amino acids. Germline CDR1 is SGHRS and CDR2 is YFSETQ. The germline V and J ends were trimmed by 0 bases and 10 bases, with 11 bases remaining between them. The DNA of the CDR3 is TGCGCCAGCAGCTTGGCGGTGCGAAGGGAGCAGTTCTTC. It translates to CASSLAVRREQFF.

This sequence joins TRBV20-1 and TRBJ2-3; D is perhaps TRBD2 (5 bases). The germline CDR1 and CDR2 sequences are DFQATT and SNEGSKA (reference sequence). The CDR3 is made up of 13 amino acids. The V gene lost 5 bases and the J gene lost 0 bases, with 9 bases spanning the gap. The CDR3 reads CSAPSGSTDTQYF. CDR3 sequence (DNA): TGCAGTGCTCCTTCGGGGAGCACAGATACGCAGTATTTT.

The rearrangement links TRBV29-1 to TRBJ2-1; TRBD2 agrees at 8 bases. The CDR3 is 14 residues long. Germline CDR1 is SQVTM and CDR2 is ANQGSEA. V lost 5 bases, J lost 9 bases, and 12 bases stayed unmatched. CDR3 coding DNA: TGCAGCGTTCGGGGCGGGAGGTGGGCTAGTGAGCAGTTCTTC. Translation: CSVRGGRWASEQFF.

The sample holds a few counts of this clonotype. The chain joins TRBV7-2 to TRBJ2-7; a weak D match, TRBD1 (5 bases). Germline lookup yields CDR1 SGHTA and CDR2 FQGNSA. Trimming left V 1 base short and J 2 bases short, with 15 bases between. This CDR3 contains 16 residues. CDR3 DNA: TGTGCCAGCAGCTTAGGGGCAGACCCAGGGCCCTACGAGCAGTACTTC. Translation gives CASSLGADPGPYEQYF.

This clonotype was observed a few times. The CDR3 coding sequence is TGCAGTGCTAGAGATCATCAAGCGGGCTCCTACAATGAGCAGTTCTTC. This encodes CSARDHQAGSYNEQFF. The V gene is TRBV20-1, the J gene TRBJ2-1; D possibly corresponds to TRBD2 (6 bases). Trimming took off 0 bases at V and 0 bases at J, with 12 bases between the two ends. CDR3 size: 16 residues. CDR1 and CDR2 (germline): DFQATT, SNEGSKA (reference sequence).

There are a few counts of this clonotype. The chain is built from TRBV12-3 or TRBV12-4 and TRBJ1-1; TRBD1 agrees at 8 bases. The CDR3 is 12 amino acids. Losses at the gene ends were 10 bases for V and 7 bases for J; bases not matched to a gene: 8. CDR3 DNA: TGTGCCACCAAGACAGGGGCATTTGAAGCTTTCTTT. The encoded protein is CATKTGAFEAFF.

This clonotype was found a few times. V and J are TRBV5-1 and TRBJ1-5; D is perhaps TRBD1 (5 bases). Germline CDR1 is SGHRS and CDR2 is YFSETQ. CDR3 length equals 16 residues. The V gene lost 2 bases and the J gene lost 0 bases, with 12 bases spanning the gap. CDR3 sequence reads: CASSFGGSYSNQPQHF. The CDR3 DNA is TGCGCCAGCAGCTTTGGGGGGTCCTATAGCAATCAGCCCCAGCATTTT.

This clonotype was seen more than once but under ten times. The chain is built from TRBV5-1 and TRBJ2-3; D gene ambiguous. Trimming left V 3 bases short and J 2 bases short, with 10 bases between. The germline V gene has CDR1 SGHRS and CDR2 YFSETQ. This CDR3 is 14 amino acids long. As DNA, the CDR3 is TGCGCCAGCAGCTCTACAAGGGTCACAGATACGCAGTATTTT. It is translated as CASSSTRVTDTQYF.

This clonotype was observed a single time. One junction end disagrees with the germline gene, perhaps due to a read error. V usage is TRBV27 and J usage is TRBJ2-1; tentatively, D is TRBD2 (5 bases). The germline V gene has CDR1 MNHEY and CDR2 SMNVEV (reference sequence). The CDR3 is 16 residues long. CDR3 coding DNA: TGTGCCACCAGTCCATTGGGCGGGTGCTCCTACAATGAGCAGTTCTTC. Its translation is CATSPLGGCSYNEQFF.

This clonotype was seen ten or more times. V usage is TRBV12-3 or TRBV12-4 and J usage is TRBJ1-1, with 10 bases identical to TRBD1. The CDR3 is 13 residues long. Trimming took 6 bases from V and 9 from J; bases not matched to a gene: 7. The CDR3 sequence is CASRPGTGAKAFF. DNA for the CDR3: TGTGCCAGCAGACCTGGGACAGGGGCGAAAGCTTTCTTT.